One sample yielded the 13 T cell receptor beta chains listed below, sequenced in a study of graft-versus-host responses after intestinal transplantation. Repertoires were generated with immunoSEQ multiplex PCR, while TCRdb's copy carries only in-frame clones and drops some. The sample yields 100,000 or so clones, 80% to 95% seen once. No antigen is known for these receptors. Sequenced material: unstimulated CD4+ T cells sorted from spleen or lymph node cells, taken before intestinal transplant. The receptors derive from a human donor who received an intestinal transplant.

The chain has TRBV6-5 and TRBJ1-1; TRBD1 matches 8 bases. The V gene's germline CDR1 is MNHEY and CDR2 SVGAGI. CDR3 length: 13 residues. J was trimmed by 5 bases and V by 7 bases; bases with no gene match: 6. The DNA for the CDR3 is TGTGCCAGCATGAGACAGGGGTATACTGAAGCTTTCTTT. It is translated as CASMRQGYTEAFF.

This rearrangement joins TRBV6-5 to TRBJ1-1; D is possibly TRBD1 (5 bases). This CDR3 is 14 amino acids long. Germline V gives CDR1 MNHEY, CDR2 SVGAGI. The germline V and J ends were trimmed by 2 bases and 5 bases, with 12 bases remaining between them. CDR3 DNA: TGTGCCAGCAGTTACCTGGGGCCCGGGACTGAAGCTTTCTTT. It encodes CASSYLGPGTEAFF.

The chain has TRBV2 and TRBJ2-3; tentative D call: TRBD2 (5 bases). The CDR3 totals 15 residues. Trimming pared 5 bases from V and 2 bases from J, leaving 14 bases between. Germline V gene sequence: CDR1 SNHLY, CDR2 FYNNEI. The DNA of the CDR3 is TGTGCCAGCAGTTCTCGTAGCGCCGTCACAGATACGCAGTATTTT. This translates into CASSSRSAVTDTQYF.

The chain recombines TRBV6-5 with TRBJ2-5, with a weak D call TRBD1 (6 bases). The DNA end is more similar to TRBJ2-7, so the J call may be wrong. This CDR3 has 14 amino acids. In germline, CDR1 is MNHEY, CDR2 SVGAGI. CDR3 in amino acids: CASSGQQGPYEQYF. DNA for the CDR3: TGTGCCAGCAGTGGCCAACAGGGACCCTACGAGCAGTACTTC.

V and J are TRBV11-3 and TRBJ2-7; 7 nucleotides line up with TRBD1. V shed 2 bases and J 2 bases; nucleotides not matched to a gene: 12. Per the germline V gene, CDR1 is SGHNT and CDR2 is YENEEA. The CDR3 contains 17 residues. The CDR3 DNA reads TGTGCCAGCAGCTTATGCCCGTTAGGTAGGGGGCCCTACGAGCAGTACTTC. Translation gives CASSLCPLGRGPYEQYF.

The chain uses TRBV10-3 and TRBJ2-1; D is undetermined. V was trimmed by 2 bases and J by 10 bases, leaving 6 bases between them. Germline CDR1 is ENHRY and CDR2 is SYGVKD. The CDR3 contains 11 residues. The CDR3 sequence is CAISERVEQFF. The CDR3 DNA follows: TGTGCCATCAGTGAGCGGGTAGAGCAGTTCTTC.

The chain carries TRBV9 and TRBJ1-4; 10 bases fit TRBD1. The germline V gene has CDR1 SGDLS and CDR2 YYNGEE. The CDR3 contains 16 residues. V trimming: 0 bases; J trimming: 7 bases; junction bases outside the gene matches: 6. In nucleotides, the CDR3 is TGTGCCAGCAGCGTAGGACAGGGGGCGGGACCTGAAAAACTGTTTTTT. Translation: CASSVGQGAGPEKLFF.

The CDR3 DNA is TGTGCCAGTAGTAATCTAGCGGGGGGGACTTTTGAGCAGTTCTTC. It encodes CASSNLAGGTFEQFF. The V gene is TRBV19, the J gene TRBJ2-1; 12 positions agree with TRBD2. Trimming at V came to 4 bases and at J to 9 bases, leaving 7 bases not matched to a gene. CDR1 LNHDA and CDR2 SQIVND come from the germline V gene (reference sequence). CDR3 size: 15 residues. Based on the CDR3 plus reference TRBV19 and TRBJ2-1, the full variable domain is DGGITQSPKYLFRKEGQNVTLSCEQNLNHDAMYWYRQDPGQGLRLIYYSQIVNDFQKGDIAEGYSVSREKKESFPLTVTSAQKNPTAFYLCASSNLAGGTFEQFFGPGTRLTVL.

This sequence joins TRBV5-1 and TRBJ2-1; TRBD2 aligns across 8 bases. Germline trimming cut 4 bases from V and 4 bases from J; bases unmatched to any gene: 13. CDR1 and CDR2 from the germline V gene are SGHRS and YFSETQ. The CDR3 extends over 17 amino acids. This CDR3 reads CASSRQTAGGPYNEQFF. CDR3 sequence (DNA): TGCGCCAGCAGCCGACAGACCGCGGGGGGCCCTTACAATGAGCAGTTCTTC.

The CDR3 spells CASSKTSGSYEQYF. The CDR3 DNA reads as TGTGCCAGCAGTAAGACTAGCGGGAGTTACGAGCAGTACTTC. The chain employs TRBV11-2 and TRBJ2-7, with TRBD2 matching 12 bases. The CDR3 is 14 amino acids. Germline CDR1 SGHAT, CDR2 FQNNGV. With 6 bases clipped from V and 4 bases from J, the junction kept 4 bases outside the gene matches.

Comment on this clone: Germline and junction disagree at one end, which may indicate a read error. Here the CDR3 DNA reads TGTGCCTGGAACCGACTAGCCGGGCAAGAGGCCCAGTACTTC. Amino acids: CAWNRLAGQEAQYF. This chain uses TRBV30 with TRBJ2-5; 7 bases map to TRBD2. The CDR3 runs to 14 residues. Germline V CDR1 and CDR2: GTSNPN, SVGIG (reference sequence).

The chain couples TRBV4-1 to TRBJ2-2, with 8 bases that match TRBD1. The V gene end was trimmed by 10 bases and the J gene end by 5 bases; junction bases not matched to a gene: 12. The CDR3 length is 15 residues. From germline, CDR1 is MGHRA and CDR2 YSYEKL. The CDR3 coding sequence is TGCGCCACGAGTGGGACAGGTTTCGGAACCGGGGAGCTGTTTTTT. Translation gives CATSGTGFGTGELFF.

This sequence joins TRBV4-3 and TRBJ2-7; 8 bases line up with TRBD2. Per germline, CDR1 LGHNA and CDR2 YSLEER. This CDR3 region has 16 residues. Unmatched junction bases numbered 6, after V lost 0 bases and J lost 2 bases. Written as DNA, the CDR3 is TGCGCCAGCAGCCAAGATTTAAGCGGGGGACCCTACGAGCAGTACTTC. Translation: CASSQDLSGGPYEQYF.